This entry lists 26 T cell receptor beta chains sequenced from one sample in a study of vaccination effects on CD4 cells after COVID-19. The ViraFEST assay expanded antigen-specific CD4+ T cells with viral peptide pools before sequencing. Researchers isolated CD4+ T cells once about eleven days of culture had elapsed. Participants each got two BNT162b2 or mRNA-1273 vaccine doses. For these TCRs, the target antigens are not known. Method: immunoSEQ multiplex PCR; TCRdb's copy keeps in-frame clones and lacks some. This sample has tens of thousands of clones, with about 80% found just once. The material was CD4+ T cells from PBMCs cultured with HCoV-229E spike peptides, obtained after COVID-19 vaccination. These receptors were taken from a human donor who received a COVID-19 vaccine.

This clone was found once. The V and J genes are TRBV6-5 and TRBJ1-4; TRBD1 matches 8 bases. Unmatched junction bases numbered 6, after V lost 6 bases and J lost 6 bases. The length of the CDR3 is 14 residues. From germline, CDR1 is MNHEY and CDR2 SVGAGI. CDR3 DNA sequence: TGTGCCAGCAGCCGGACAGGGTGGGATGAAAAACTGTTTTTT. Protein: CASSRTGWDEKLFF.

The chain has TRBV7-8 and TRBJ1-1; 7 bases map to TRBD1. This CDR3 has 13 residues. Per the germline V gene, CDR1 is SGHVS and CDR2 is FQNEAQ. The ends lost 8 bases at V and 6 bases at J; junction bases unmatched: 9. The CDR3 DNA reads as TGTGCCAGCTGTAGGCAGGGGGTAGCTGAAGCTTTCTTT. Its protein product is CASCRQGVAEAFF.

The rearrangement links TRBV20-1 to TRBJ2-7; D is perhaps TRBD1 or TRBD2 (5 bases each). Germline CDR1 DFQATT, CDR2 SNEGSKA (reference sequence). CDR3 size: 12 residues. Trimming left V 3 bases short and J 3 bases short, with 9 bases between. CDR3 in amino acids: CSASLGDYEQYV. DNA for the CDR3: TGCAGTGCTAGTTTGGGGGACTACGAGCAGTACGTC.

CDR3 loop: CASSPETGRAQPQHF. CDR3 nucleotides: TGTGCCAGCTCACCCGAAACCGGGAGGGCTCAGCCCCAGCATTTT. The chain joins TRBV18 to TRBJ1-5; D is uncertain. The CDR3 sequence is 15 residues long. Germline V gives CDR1 KGHSH, CDR2 LQKENI. Trimming left V 3 bases short and J 6 bases short, with 15 bases between.

In this sample, this clone turned up a few times. The chain has TRBV5-1 and TRBJ2-1, with 8 bases matching TRBD2. Trimming at V came to 4 bases and at J to 7 bases, leaving 13 bases not matched to a gene. The CDR3 length is 16 residues. Germline V gene lookup returns CDR1 SGHRS and CDR2 YFSETQ. Here the CDR3 DNA reads TGCGCCAGCAGCCCAGGACAGCTTGCTAGCGGGAATGAGCAGTTCTTC. Translation gives CASSPGQLASGNEQFF.

The chain recombines TRBV6-5 with TRBJ1-1; unclear D gene. CDR1 and CDR2 from the germline V gene are MNHEY and SVGAGI. The CDR3 totals 13 residues. The ends were cut back, 7 bases at V and 5 bases at J, with 14 bases in the middle. CDR3 sequence reads: CASKTTGGTEAFF. DNA of the CDR3: TGTGCCAGCAAGACCACGGGTGGGACTGAAGCTTTCTTT.

The V call is TRBV3-1 (or the pseudogene TRBV3-2), the J call TRBJ2-3; D ambiguous. The CDR3 extends over 15 amino acids. V was shortened by 0 bases and J by 4 bases, with 11 bases between the two germline ends. The germline gives CDR1 LGHDT, CDR2 YNNKEL (reference sequence). The CDR3 protein is CASSQDLVGADTQYF. CDR3 nucleotide sequence: TGTGCCAGCAGCCAAGATCTGGTGGGCGCAGATACGCAGTATTTT.

The genes are TRBV5-1 and TRBJ2-5; 8 nucleotides agree with TRBD2. This CDR3 is 15 amino acids long. V trimming: 4 bases; J trimming: 0 bases; junction bases outside the gene matches: 5. Germline CDR1 and CDR2: SGHRS and YFSETQ. In DNA, the CDR3 is TGCGCCAGCAGCAACAAGGGACTAGACCAAGAGACCCAGTACTTC. It encodes CASSNKGLDQETQYF.

This clone was counted between two and nine times. This chain uses TRBV2 with TRBJ1-1; 8 bases agree with TRBD1. The CDR3 consists of 15 residues. CDR1 is SNHLY, CDR2 FYNNEI, per germline. With V trimmed by 7 bases and J by 5 bases, 12 bases remained unmatched. In DNA, the CDR3 is TGTGCCAGCATATTCGGACAGGGAGGTCGTACTGAAGCTTTCTTT. Translating gives CASIFGQGGRTEAFF.

The rearrangement links TRBV7-9 to TRBJ1-1, with D unclear. This CDR3 region has 14 residues. V was trimmed by 3 bases and J by 1 base, leaving 9 bases between them. CDR1 SEHNR and CDR2 FQNEAQ come from the germline V gene (reference sequence). CDR3 nucleotide sequence: TGTGCCAGCAGCTTTCGGGGAGAGAACACTGAAGCTTTCTTT. Translating gives CASSFRGENTEAFF.

V and J are TRBV5-1 and TRBJ2-1; a weak D match, TRBD2 (6 bases). V was shortened by 0 bases and J by 9 bases, with 13 bases between the two germline ends. CDR1 and CDR2 (germline): SGHRS, YFSETQ. The CDR3 runs to 14 residues. Here the CDR3 DNA reads TGCGCCAGCAGCTTGGCTACTAGCCTCAGTGAGCAGTTCTTC. It yields the protein CASSLATSLSEQFF.

Only a few counts were recorded for this clone. This chain links TRBV2 with TRBJ1-6, with D possibly being TRBD1 (5 bases). In germline, CDR1 is SNHLY, CDR2 FYNNEI. The CDR3 contains 10 residues. V lost 8 bases, J lost 10 bases, and 6 bases lay in between. The CDR3, as DNA: TGTGCCAGCGGGGGGTCACCCCTCCACTTT. Translating gives CASGGSPLHF. The variable domain in full, with the rest retrieved from reference TRBV2 and TRBJ1-6, is EPEVTQTPSHQVTQMGQEVILRCVPISNHLYFYWYRQILGQKVEFLVSFYNNEISEKSEIFDDQFSVERPDGSNFTLKIRSTKLEDSAMYFCASGGSPLHFGNGTRLTVT.

The CDR3 protein is CASSRITGFSGANVLTF. CDR3 DNA sequence: TGCGCCAGCAGCCGTATTACAGGTTTCTCTGGGGCCAACGTCCTGACTTTC. V and J are TRBV5-1 and TRBJ2-6, with a weak D call TRBD1 (5 bases). The length of the CDR3 is 17 residues. Germline V gene lookup returns CDR1 SGHRS and CDR2 YFSETQ. V lost 4 bases and J lost 0, with 14 bases in between. Full variable domain (rest looked up from reference TRBV5-1 and TRBJ2-6): KAGVTQTPRYLIKTRGQQVTLSCSPISGHRSVSWYQQTPGQGLQFLFEYFSETQRNKGNFPGRFSGRQFSNSRSEMNVSTLELGDSALYLCASSRITGFSGANVLTFGAGSRLTVL.

The V call is TRBV5-8, the J call TRBJ1-2; D gene ambiguous. V shed 0 bases and J shed 1 base, with 4 bases lying between them. CDR3 length equals 13 residues. The germline gives CDR1 SGHTS, CDR2 YDEGEE. CDR3 bases: TGTGCCAGCAGCTTGGAACGTAACTATGGCTACACCTTC. Protein sequence: CASSLERNYGYTF.

This clone turned up a few times. The chain has TRBV9 and TRBJ1-3; D remains ambiguous. This CDR3 contains 16 residues. Looked up from germline, CDR1 is SGDLS and CDR2 is YYNGEE. The V and J ends lost 4 bases and 3 bases respectively, with 17 bases between them. DNA for the CDR3: TGTGCCAGCAGCCGCCCGGGCCACGGAGATGGAAACACCATATATTTT. Encoded protein: CASSRPGHGDGNTIYF.

The chain is built from TRBV9 and TRBJ2-5; D gene unclear. CDR1 is SGDLS, CDR2 YYNGEE, per germline. The CDR3 runs 14 residues. V dropped 0 bases and J dropped 5 bases, with 11 bases sitting between them. This CDR3 reads CASSVASHQETQYF. CDR3 DNA: TGTGCCAGCAGCGTAGCGTCACATCAGGAGACCCAGTACTTC.

The rearrangement uses TRBV6-5 and TRBJ1-1, with D unclear. V shed 0 bases and J shed 5 bases, with 13 bases lying between them. Per the germline V gene, CDR1 is MNHEY and CDR2 is SVGAGI. This CDR3 has 15 amino acids. CDR3 in DNA: TGTGCCAGCAGTTACTCGAGACCGATGGGGACTGAAGCTTTCTTT. Its translation is CASSYSRPMGTEAFF.

The chain links TRBV2 to TRBJ1-4, with D hard to call. This CDR3 comprises 12 residues. Germline values: CDR1 SNHLY, CDR2 FYNNEI. V lost 7 bases and J lost 7, with 10 bases in between. DNA for the CDR3: TGTGCCAGCAAAGAGGCTAGTGAAAAACTGTTTTTT. Translating it yields CASKEASEKLFF.

The rearrangement joins TRBV2 to TRBJ2-5, with TRBD1 matching 10 bases. The germline gives CDR1 SNHLY, CDR2 FYNNEI. Unmatched junction bases numbered 4, after V lost 7 bases and J lost 5 bases. This CDR3 is built from 13 residues. CDR3 coding DNA: TGTGCCAGCACCACGGACAGGGGGGAGACCCAGTACTTC. Translated: CASTTDRGETQYF.

The chain joins TRBV4-2 to TRBJ2-3; the D is unclear. Trimming removed 4 bases from V and 0 bases from J, with 8 bases in between. Per germline, CDR1 LGHNA and CDR2 YNFKEQ. The CDR3 contains 14 residues. CDR3 sequence reads: CASSRAHSTDTQYF. Written as DNA, the CDR3 is TGTGCCAGCAGCCGGGCCCATAGCACAGATACGCAGTATTTT.

This clone was observed a few times. This sequence joins TRBV5-1 and TRBJ1-2; 12 nucleotides match TRBD1. Losses at the gene ends were 4 bases for V and 7 bases for J; bases not matched to a gene: 8. Germline assignment: CDR1 SGHRS and CDR2 YFSETQ. This CDR3 comprises 15 residues. Here the CDR3 reads CASSITGTGGLGYTF. DNA for the CDR3: TGCGCCAGCAGCATAACCGGGACAGGGGGCCTTGGCTACACCTTC. The entire variable domain, with the rest obtained from reference TRBV5-1 and TRBJ1-2, is as follows: KAGVTQTPRYLIKTRGQQVTLSCSPISGHRSVSWYQQTPGQGLQFLFEYFSETQRNKGNFPGRFSGRQFSNSRSEMNVSTLELGDSALYLCASSITGTGGLGYTFGSGTRLTVV.

Of note for this clone: This sample includes further DNA sequences coding for the same CDR3. V usage is TRBV10-1 and J usage is TRBJ1-1, with no clear D. This CDR3 has 13 amino acids. CDR1 and CDR2 (germline): WNHNN, SYGVQD (reference sequence). V dropped 6 bases and J dropped 1 base, with 9 bases sitting between them. The CDR3 DNA is TGCGCCAGCAGCTTGGACGGGAACACTGAAGCTTTCTTT. It translates to CASSLDGNTEAFF.

The chain is built from TRBV5-6 and TRBJ2-5; D tentatively reads TRBD1 or TRBD2 (5 bases each). Trimming shortened V by 3 bases and J by 3 bases, and 18 bases separated the two germline ends. Germline V lookup: CDR1 SGHDT, CDR2 YYEEEE. This CDR3 spans 16 amino acids. DNA of the CDR3: TGTGCCAGCAGCTCTAAGAAGGGGACGTTCAAAGAGACCCAGTACTTC. This codes for CASSSKKGTFKETQYF.

The DNA for the CDR3 is TGTGCCAGCAGCTCCCCGGGCCCGGCGCGGGGCTACACCTTC. Protein product: CASSSPGPARGYTF. The chain employs TRBV28 and TRBJ1-2; D is unclear. The CDR3 runs to 14 residues. Germline values: CDR1 MDHEN, CDR2 SYDVKM. Trimming took off 6 bases at V and 8 bases at J, with 19 bases between the two ends.

J is TRBJ1-6 and V is TRBV6-5, with TRBD1 matching 8 bases. The trim removed 2 bases at V and 8 bases at J, leaving 5 bases unmatched. This CDR3 has 15 residues. Per the germline V gene, CDR1 is MNHEY and CDR2 is SVGAGI. The CDR3 sequence is CASSYKDRVYSPLHF. The CDR3 DNA is TGTGCCAGCAGTTACAAGGACAGGGTTTATTCACCCCTCCACTTT.

This clone was picked up one time. The chain joins TRBV7-2 to TRBJ2-1; D gene unclear. In germline, CDR1 is SGHTA, CDR2 FQGNSA. Trimming pared 5 bases from V and 8 bases from J, leaving 22 bases between. The CDR3 has 16 residues. In DNA form, the CDR3 reads TGTGCCAGCAGCCCCCATAACGGGCCCCATGGGGATGAGCAGTTCTTC. Translation gives CASSPHNGPHGDEQFF.